The 8 T cell receptor beta chains given below trace back to one sample, sequenced in a study of OX40 agonist ivuxolimab in advanced cancers. Library method: the immunoSEQ multiplex PCR assay. Here the immuneACCESS table is served through TCRdb, limited to in-frame sequences with V and J called. Missing clones are a known gap in these copies; in checked studies unresolved V genes cover under half, and the rest lacks a known reason. This sample has 87,000 or so clones in its table, and roughly 84% of those were observed once. 3% to 4.5% of the sample lies in the top ten. Sequencing was performed on CD4+ or CD8+ T cells sorted from blood, taken in a trial of the OX40 agonist ivuxolimab. The origin of the receptors is an adult with an advanced solid tumor such as melanoma, head and neck, liver or kidney cancer.

The genes are TRBV5-1 and TRBJ2-1, with D possibly matching TRBD2 (5 bases). From germline, CDR1 is SGHRS and CDR2 YFSETQ. Trimming left V 1 base short and J 6 bases short, with 8 bases between. The CDR3 length is 13 residues. The CDR3 DNA follows: TGCGCCAGCAGCTTGCCGGGGTTCAATGAGCAGTTCTTC. This gives the protein CASSLPGFNEQFF. The full variable domain, completed using reference TRBV5-1 and TRBJ2-1, is KAGVTQTPRYLIKTRGQQVTLSCSPISGHRSVSWYQQTPGQGLQFLFEYFSETQRNKGNFPGRFSGRQFSNSRSEMNVSTLELGDSALYLCASSLPGFNEQFFGPGTRLTVL.

This sequence joins TRBV18 and TRBJ2-7; 8 positions agree with TRBD2. The CDR3 length is 15 residues. Germline CDR1 KGHSH, CDR2 LQKENI. V gave up 3 bases and J gave up 2 bases; unmatched junction bases: 6. The CDR3 nucleotides are TGTGCCAGCTCACCCCCAGCGGGAGAACCCTACGAGCAGTACTTC. Protein: CASSPPAGEPYEQYF.

The chain has TRBV7-9 and TRBJ2-7; D is unclear. Looked up from germline, CDR1 is SEHNR and CDR2 is FQNEAQ (reference sequence). Trimming pared 5 bases from V and 3 bases from J, leaving 11 bases between. The CDR3 extends over 13 amino acids. DNA of the CDR3: TGTGCCAGCAGCCAAACAAGACTCTACGAGCAGTACTTC. It specifies CASSQTRLYEQYF.

This clone was detected only once. The gene calls are TRBV6-6 and TRBJ1-5; D uncertain. The CDR3 sequence is 14 residues long. CDR1 and CDR2 (germline): MNHNY, SVGAGI (reference sequence). Trimming removed 6 bases at V and 5 bases at J, with 14 bases between. CDR3 sequence reads: CASRTILLDQPQHF. CDR3 DNA: TGTGCCAGCAGGACCATACTCTTAGATCAGCCCCAGCATTTT.

The chain joins TRBV12-5 to TRBJ2-1; the match to TRBD2 covers 14 bases. V was clipped by 2 bases and J by 9 bases; unmatched bases: 6. CDR1 and CDR2 from the germline V gene are LGHNT and FRNRAP. The CDR3 spans 16 residues. The CDR3 sequence is CASGLLRTSGRLEQFF. The CDR3 region has the DNA TGTGCTAGTGGTTTGCTCCGGACTAGCGGGAGGCTTGAGCAGTTCTTC.

The chain joins TRBV6-6 to TRBJ2-3, with TRBD1 matching over 7 bases. The ends lost 2 bases at V and 2 bases at J; junction bases unmatched: 4. The CDR3 loop spans 15 amino acids. CDR1 and CDR2 (germline): MNHNY, SVGAGI (reference sequence). CDR3 residues: CASSYGGQPTDTQYF. The CDR3 DNA sequence: TGTGCCAGCAGTTACGGGGGACAGCCCACAGATACGCAGTATTTT.

The V gene is TRBV7-9, the J gene TRBJ2-7; 7 bases are shared with TRBD1. The CDR3 totals 15 residues. The junction had 8 bases not matched to a gene; V was cut back by 4 bases and J by 2 bases. CDR1 and CDR2 (germline): SEHNR, FQNEAQ (reference sequence). The CDR3 region has the DNA TGTGCCAGCAGCTCCTGGACAGGCATAACCTACGAGCAGTACTTC. It yields the protein CASSSWTGITYEQYF.

This chain uses TRBV4-3 with TRBJ2-3; tentatively, D is TRBD2 (6 bases). The germline V gene has CDR1 LGHNA and CDR2 YSLEER. CDR3 length equals 15 residues. The germline V and J ends were trimmed by 1 base and 4 bases, with 12 bases remaining between them. CDR3 protein: CASSQGLARADTQYF. The CDR3 coding sequence is TGCGCCAGCAGCCAAGGCCTAGCGCGGGCAGATACGCAGTATTTT.